One T cell receptor (beta chain) is described in this entry. The CDR3 is made up of 14 amino acids. The V and J ends lost 8 bases and 2 bases, in that order; junction bases with no gene match: 8. Germline loops: CDR1 MNHNS, CDR2 SASEGT. The record originates from a study of metastatic and nonmetastatic thyroid tumors. With MiXCR, TCRdb called clones anew from the PCR reads. The table includes roughly 12,000 clones, around 40% detected once. All patients were treatment-naive before thyroid surgery. The sequence derives from a female donor with papillary thyroid cancer or a benign thyroid nodule (not recorded which). Some clones in this sample may be carry-over from other donors' samples. V gene TRBV6-1 combines with J gene TRBJ1-1; TRBD1 matches at 7 bases. Specimen: tumor tissue. CDR3 sequence: CASYPDRVNTEAFF. CDR3 coding DNA: TGTGCCAGCTACCCTGACAGGGTTAACACTGAAGCTTTCTTT.